This T cell receptor (beta chain) was identified during a study of blood T cells in healthy people across ages. Turning to the study itself: About one barcoded beta molecule per two T cells came from capture by template switching. Study results and caveats: Measured against age, TCR beta diversity per million T cells decreased in a roughly linear manner. It was held that diversity estimates obtained from one million T cells represented underestimates.

CDR3 length equals 13 residues. In germline, CDR1 is MNHEY, CDR2 SVGAGI. V was cut by 0 bases and J by 9 bases, with 9 bases left in between. A second PCR, run for 7 to 11 cycles, used a sample-barcoded 5' primer plus a J-beta primer mix. Per-sample output comprised a minimum of 2.5 million paired-end reads containing CDR3. MiXCR was run by TCRdb on the 5' RACE reads, yielding one entry per CDR3 protein. Of 700,000 to 850,000 distinct CDR3 sequences in the sample, about 53% were seen once. This clonotype was counted a few times. Its antigen is unknown. V gene TRBV6-5 combines with J gene TRBJ1-5; D might be TRBD1 (6 bases). This TCR was recovered from an elderly man in good health. Sequenced input: blood. The CDR3 loop is CASSYSQQGPQHF. The CDR3 DNA reads TGTGCCAGCAGTTACTCCCAACAGGGGCCCCAGCATTTT.